This T cell receptor beta chain came from a study of blood T cell repertoires in COVID-19. Across the study: The cDNA or gDNA used as material had been derived from T cells, B-cell-depleted T cells, or PBMCs.

This clone was found once. The CDR3 covers 15 residues. Looked up from germline, CDR1 is SGHTA and CDR2 is FQGTGA. V was pared by 5 bases and J by 6 bases, with 19 bases between. The assay was immunoSEQ multiplex PCR, and TCRdb's table has in-frame clones only and misses some. The table includes 200,000 to 250,000 clones, 89% detected once. Sequencing was carried out using peripheral blood. This chain joins TRBV7-3 and TRBJ1-2; tentatively, D is TRBD1 (6 bases). The receptor was isolated from a man aged 55 to 70 who had recovered from COVID-19. The CDR3 is CASSPGGPVINGYTF. The CDR3 bases are TGTGCCAGCAGCCCCGGGGGGCCTGTCATTAATGGCTACACCTTC.